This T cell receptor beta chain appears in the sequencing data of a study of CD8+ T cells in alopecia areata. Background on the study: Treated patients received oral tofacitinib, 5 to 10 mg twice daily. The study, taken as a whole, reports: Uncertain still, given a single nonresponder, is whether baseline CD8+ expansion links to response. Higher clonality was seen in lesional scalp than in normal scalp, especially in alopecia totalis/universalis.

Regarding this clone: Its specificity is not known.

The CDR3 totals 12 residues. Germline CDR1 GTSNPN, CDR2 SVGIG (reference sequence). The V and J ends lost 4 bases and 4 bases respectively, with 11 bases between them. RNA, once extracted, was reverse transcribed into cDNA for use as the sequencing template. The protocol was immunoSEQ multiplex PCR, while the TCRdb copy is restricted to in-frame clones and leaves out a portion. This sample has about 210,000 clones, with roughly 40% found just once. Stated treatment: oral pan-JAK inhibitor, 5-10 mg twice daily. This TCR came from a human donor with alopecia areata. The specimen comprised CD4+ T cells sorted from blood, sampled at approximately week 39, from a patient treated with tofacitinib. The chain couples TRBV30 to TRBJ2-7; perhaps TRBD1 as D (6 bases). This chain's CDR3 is CAWNRAPYEQYF. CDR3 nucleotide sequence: TGTGCCTGGAACAGGGCGCCGTACGAGCAGTACTTC.